These T cell receptor beta chains were read from a single sample in a study of neurological immune-mediated disorders. TCRdb redid the calling of the 5' RACE reads with MiXCR, one entry per CDR3 protein. The sample yields 78,000 or so distinct CDR3 sequences, about 5.5% seen once. The specimen sequenced was PBMCs. The receptors originated from a woman between 25 and 40 years old with multiple sclerosis. Each CDR3 is given with its conserved first and last residue. The order of the fields is CDR3 protein, V gene, J gene.

CASSTGRMDSPLHF	TRBV4-1	TRBJ1-6
CASSAQGTGANVLTF	TRBV5-1	TRBJ2-6
CASSQEAVGASASGELFF	TRBV14	TRBJ2-2
CASSPLAIPGELFF	TRBV18	TRBJ2-2
CASSLAIGGTHF	TRBV7-2	TRBJ1-2
CASSLDPGGQTEAFF	TRBV5-1	TRBJ1-1
CASSQDTEQRAVYGYTF	TRBV3-1	TRBJ1-2
CASSRDTPNQPQHF	TRBV12-3/TRBV12-4	TRBJ1-5
CASSSADRNTEAFF	TRBV27	TRBJ1-1
CASSLGQGIRSGNTIYF	TRBV7-9	TRBJ1-3
CSAPPSGRANEQFF	TRBV20-1	TRBJ2-1
CSATGTSFSGELFF	TRBV20-1	TRBJ2-2
CSAPLLAGKETQYF	TRBV20-1	TRBJ2-5
CASSEVAGTYEQYF	TRBV2	TRBJ2-7
CASSQEGQGGSPLHF	TRBV4-2	TRBJ1-6
CASSPQIQETQYF	TRBV6-5	TRBJ2-5
CSASVPGGETQYF	TRBV20-1	TRBJ2-5
CASSQSGETQYF	TRBV27	TRBJ2-5
CASSAWTSTGELFF	TRBV9	TRBJ2-2
CASSLVFRNNNEQFF	TRBV12-3/TRBV12-4	TRBJ2-1
CASSWSGTADTQYF	TRBV9	TRBJ2-3
CSARDLNEQFF	TRBV20-1	TRBJ2-1
CASSLSGGTGEDTQYF	TRBV11-1	TRBJ2-3
CASSIRTSGTGELFF	TRBV6-5	TRBJ2-2
CASSLLTNTGELFF	TRBV12-3/TRBV12-4	TRBJ2-2
CASSQMGANEQFF	TRBV3-1	TRBJ2-1
CASSDPLTNEQFF	TRBV6-1	TRBJ2-1
CASSSSMAGDGYTF	TRBV7-9	TRBJ1-2
CASSPPLGAPEAFF	TRBV5-1	TRBJ1-1
CASSQEGPFWDRHNYGYTF	TRBV3-1	TRBJ1-2
CASSPRLGYTDTQYF	TRBV3-1	TRBJ2-3
CASSLNLVNEQFF	TRBV5-1	TRBJ2-1
CASSWGGGGVYTDTQYF	TRBV5-6	TRBJ2-3
CASSGDRVGNQPQHF	TRBV25-1	TRBJ1-5
CASSSPVGLAGENEQYF	TRBV7-2	TRBJ2-7
CAITRGESAQETQYF	TRBV10-3	TRBJ2-5
CASSPHYPNTEAFF	TRBV12-3/TRBV12-4	TRBJ1-1
CASRRQGRNSPLHF	TRBV28	TRBJ1-6
CASSPQGENTEAFF	TRBV12-3/TRBV12-4	TRBJ1-1
CASSLGQGNEQYF	TRBV5-1	TRBJ2-7
CASSGQVNTEAFF	TRBV6-5	TRBJ1-1
CASSLFPGDGYTF	TRBV12-3/TRBV12-4	TRBJ1-2
CASSVRDSASTDTQYF	TRBV7-8	TRBJ2-3
CSARETGGNTEAFF	TRBV20-1	TRBJ1-1
CATTNSGSRREQYF	TRBV28	TRBJ2-7
CSARDPAIHGYTF	TRBV20-1	TRBJ1-2
CASSFSSTTGTSGRTTYNEQFF	TRBV11-2	TRBJ2-1
CSARGLGTDTQYF	TRBV20-1	TRBJ2-3
CASSQESRVGEQYF	TRBV5-1	TRBJ2-7